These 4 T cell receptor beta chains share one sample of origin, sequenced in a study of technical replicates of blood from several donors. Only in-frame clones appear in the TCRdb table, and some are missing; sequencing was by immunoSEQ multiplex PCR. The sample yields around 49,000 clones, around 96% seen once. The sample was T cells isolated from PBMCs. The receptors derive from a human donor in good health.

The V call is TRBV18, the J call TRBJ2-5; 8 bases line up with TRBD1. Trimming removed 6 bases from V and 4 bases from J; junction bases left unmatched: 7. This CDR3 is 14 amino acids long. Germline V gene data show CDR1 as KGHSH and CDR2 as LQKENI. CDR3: CASSWTGRIETQYF. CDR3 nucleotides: TGTGCCAGCTCGTGGACAGGGAGGATAGAGACCCAGTACTTC.

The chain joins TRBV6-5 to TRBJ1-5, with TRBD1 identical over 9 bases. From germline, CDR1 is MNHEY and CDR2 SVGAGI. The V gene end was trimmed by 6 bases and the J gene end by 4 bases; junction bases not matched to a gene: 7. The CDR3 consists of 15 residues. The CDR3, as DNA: TGTGCCAGCAGACCCCGGGACAGGGATAATCAGCCCCAGCATTTT. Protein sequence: CASRPRDRDNQPQHF.

The DNA for the CDR3 is TGTGCCAGCAGCTTTAGCGGGAGAGACACAGATACGCAGTATTTT. Translation gives CASSFSGRDTDTQYF. The chain uses TRBV11-2 and TRBJ2-3, with 9 nucleotides matching TRBD2. Germline V lookup: CDR1 SGHAT, CDR2 FQNNGV. The CDR3 extends over 15 amino acids. The junction had 3 bases not matched to a gene; V was cut back by 3 bases and J by 2 bases.

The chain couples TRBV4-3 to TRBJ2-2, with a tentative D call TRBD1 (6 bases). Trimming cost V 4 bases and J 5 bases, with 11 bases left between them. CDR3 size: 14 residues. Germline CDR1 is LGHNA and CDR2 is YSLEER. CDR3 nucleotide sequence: TGCGCCAGCAGCCGTGGACAGCGTACCGGGGAGCTGTTTTTT. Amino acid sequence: CASSRGQRTGELFF.